These T cell receptor beta chains were read from a single sample in a study of blood T cell repertoires in COVID-19. Some clones are missing from TCRdb's copy, which holds only in-frame ones; the method was immunoSEQ multiplex PCR. The repertoire holds 250,000 to 350,000 clones, over 75% seen once, with around an eighth in the top ten. Sequences were obtained from peripheral blood. These receptors came from a woman aged 60-75 years with acute or convalescent COVID-19. Both conserved end residues are part of each CDR3. A D gene is named only where the DNA matches it firmly. Clone size is not always given. Where it is, it says once, few, many or a class for expanded clones.

v_gene: TRBV11-3; j_gene: TRBJ2-2; d_gene: NA; abundance: NA; CDR3nt: TGTGCCAGCAGCTCTAACACCGGGGAGCTGTTTTTT; CDR3aa: CASSSNTGELFF
v_gene: TRBV18; j_gene: TRBJ2-3; d_gene: NA; abundance: NA; CDR3nt: TGTGCCAGCTCACCACTTGTCAGGGTCCCGCCAGATACGCAGTATTTT; CDR3aa: CASSPLVRVPPDTQYF
v_gene: TRBV28; j_gene: TRBJ1-1; d_gene: NA; abundance: NA; CDR3nt: TGTGCCAGCAGTTTGCTCCAGGGTTTCAGGAACACTGAAGCTTTCTTT; CDR3aa: CASSLLQGFRNTEAFF
v_gene: TRBV11-2; j_gene: TRBJ2-7; d_gene: NA; abundance: NA; CDR3nt: TGTGCCAGCAGCTTAGCCGGGAATCACGAGCAGTACTTC; CDR3aa: CASSLAGNHEQYF
v_gene: TRBV7-2; j_gene: TRBJ1-3; d_gene: TRBD1; abundance: NA; CDR3nt: TGTGCCAGCAGCTCCAGGACAGGGGTGGGAAACACCATATATTTT; CDR3aa: CASSSRTGVGNTIYF
v_gene: TRBV10-1; j_gene: TRBJ2-1; d_gene: TRBD2; abundance: NA; CDR3nt: TGCGCCAGCAGTGAAGTTCAAGGACTAGCGGGACGAAGCTCCTACAATGAGCAGTTCTTC; CDR3aa: CASSEVQGLAGRSSYNEQFF
v_gene: TRBV7-6; j_gene: TRBJ2-5; d_gene: NA; abundance: NA; CDR3nt: TGTGCCAGCAGCTTATCTGGCGGGAAAGAGACCCAGTACTTC; CDR3aa: CASSLSGGKETQYF
v_gene: TRBV3-1/TRBV3-2; j_gene: TRBJ2-4; d_gene: TRBD2; abundance: NA; CDR3nt: TGTGCCAGCAGCCAAGGCCCACTAGCGGGAGGGGGGGTAGCCAAAAACATTCAGTACTTC; CDR3aa: CASSQGPLAGGGVAKNIQYF
v_gene: TRBV27; j_gene: TRBJ1-1; d_gene: NA; abundance: NA; CDR3nt: TGTGCCAGCCGTCGACTTGGGACAGAAGCTTTCTTT; CDR3aa: CASRRLGTEAFF
v_gene: TRBV2; j_gene: TRBJ2-6; d_gene: TRBD1; abundance: NA; CDR3nt: TGTGCCAGCGCCGGGACAGGGAGTGCTGGGGCCAACGTCCTGACTTTC; CDR3aa: CASAGTGSAGANVLTF
v_gene: TRBV29-1; j_gene: TRBJ2-1; d_gene: NA; abundance: once; CDR3nt: TGCAGCGTTGTTTCGTTCCCGGGGTACAATGAGCAGTTCTTC; CDR3aa: CSVVSFPGYNEQFF
v_gene: TRBV10-3; j_gene: TRBJ2-3; d_gene: TRBD2; abundance: NA; CDR3nt: TGTGCCATCCGTGAGCGGGAGGTCACAGATACGCAGTATTTT; CDR3aa: CAIREREVTDTQYF
v_gene: TRBV6-2/TRBV6-3; j_gene: TRBJ2-6; d_gene: NA; abundance: NA; CDR3nt: TGTGCCAGCAGTTACTCTAAAGGACTACCCGTCGTTGGGGCCAACGTCCTGACTTTC; CDR3aa: CASSYSKGLPVVGANVLTF
v_gene: TRBV6-4; j_gene: TRBJ2-1; d_gene: TRBD2; abundance: once; CDR3nt: TGTGCCAGCAGAATAGAGGCGGGAGTCGGGGGTGAGCAGTTCTTC; CDR3aa: CASRIEAGVGGEQFF
v_gene: TRBV5-5; j_gene: TRBJ2-1; d_gene: NA; abundance: NA; CDR3nt: TGTGCCAGCAGCGACCCGACTAGGTACAATGAGCAGTTCTTC; CDR3aa: CASSDPTRYNEQFF
v_gene: TRBV10-3; j_gene: TRBJ2-1; d_gene: TRBD1; abundance: NA; CDR3nt: TGTGCCATCAGGGACAGGGACCATGAGCAGTTCTTC; CDR3aa: CAIRDRDHEQFF
v_gene: TRBV6-2/TRBV6-3; j_gene: TRBJ1-5; d_gene: NA; abundance: NA; CDR3nt: TGTGCCAGCAGTTACGGGCACAATAATCAGCCCCAGCATTTT; CDR3aa: CASSYGHNNQPQHF
v_gene: TRBV5-4; j_gene: TRBJ1-4; d_gene: TRBD1; abundance: NA; CDR3nt: TGTGCCAGCAGCTTGTTGGCGACAGGGGCTGGCGGCGAAAAACTGTTTTTT; CDR3aa: CASSLLATGAGGEKLFF
v_gene: TRBV9; j_gene: TRBJ1-1; d_gene: NA; abundance: NA; CDR3nt: TGTGCCAGCAGCCGAGGACAGTCGCACACTGAAGCTTTCTTT; CDR3aa: CASSRGQSHTEAFF
v_gene: TRBV11-2; j_gene: TRBJ1-2; d_gene: TRBD1; abundance: NA; CDR3nt: TGTGCCAGCAGCGTCCAGACAGGGGACTATGGCTACACCTTC; CDR3aa: CASSVQTGDYGYTF
v_gene: TRBV11-3; j_gene: TRBJ2-2; d_gene: NA; abundance: NA; CDR3nt: TGTGCCAGCAGCTCATCAGGGTCGTGGAGTAACACCGGGGAGCTGTTTTTT; CDR3aa: CASSSSGSWSNTGELFF
v_gene: TRBV29-1; j_gene: TRBJ2-2; d_gene: NA; abundance: NA; CDR3nt: TGCAGCGTTGAAGCGCAGGGGTACGCTGACACCGGGGAGCTGTTTTTT; CDR3aa: CSVEAQGYADTGELFF